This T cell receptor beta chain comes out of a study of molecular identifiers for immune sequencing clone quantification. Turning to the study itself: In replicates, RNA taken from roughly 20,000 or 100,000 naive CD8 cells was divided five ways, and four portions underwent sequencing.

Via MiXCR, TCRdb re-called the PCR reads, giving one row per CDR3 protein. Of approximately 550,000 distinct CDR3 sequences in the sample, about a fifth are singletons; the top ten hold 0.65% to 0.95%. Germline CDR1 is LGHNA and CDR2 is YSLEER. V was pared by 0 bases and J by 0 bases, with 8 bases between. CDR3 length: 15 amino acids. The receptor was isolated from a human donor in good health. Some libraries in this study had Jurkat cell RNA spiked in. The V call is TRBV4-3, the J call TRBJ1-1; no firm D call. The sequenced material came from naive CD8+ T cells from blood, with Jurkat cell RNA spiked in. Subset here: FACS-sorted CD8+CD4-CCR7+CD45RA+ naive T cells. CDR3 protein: CASSQDPNLNTEAFF. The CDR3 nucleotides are TGCGCCAGCAGCCAAGATCCGAATCTGAACACTGAAGCTTTCTTT.